Listed below are T cell receptor beta chains from one sample, sequenced in a study of graft-versus-host responses after intestinal transplantation. Produced via immunoSEQ multiplex PCR; TCRdb's table is partial and in-frame only. The sample records around 24,000 clones, more than 75% being singletons. These TCRs' antigens remain unknown. Source: unstimulated CD8+ T cells sorted from spleen or lymph node cells, taken before transplant. These receptor sequences come from a human donor who was the organ donor for an intestinal transplant. Both conserved end residues are part of each CDR3. A D gene is named only where the DNA matches it firmly. Rows may omit the clone size; those that give it use once, few, many or a size class.

size	V	J	length	D	CDR3	DNA
-	TRBV28	TRBJ2-5	14	TRBD2	CASTTSGGKETQYF	TGTGCCAGCACCACTAGCGGGGGAAAAGAGACCCAGTACTTC
-	TRBV4-3	TRBJ1-2	14	-	CASSQDEGDYGYTF	TGCGCCAGCAGCCAAGATGAAGGGGACTATGGCTACACCTTC
-	TRBV4-1	TRBJ1-2	15	TRBD1	CASSQETGGDYGYTF	TGCGCCAGCAGCCAAGAGACAGGGGGGGACTATGGCTACACCTTC
-	TRBV27	TRBJ2-2	12	-	CASSLRGGELFF	TGTGCCAGCAGTTTGAGGGGCGGGGAGCTGTTTTTT
-	TRBV19	TRBJ2-3	17	-	CASSTRPGTLSTDTQYF	TGTGCCAGTAGTACGCGCCCCGGGACCCTCAGCACAGATACGCAGTATTTT
-	TRBV7-9	TRBJ2-6	16	-	CASSLASGAGANVLTF	TGTGCCAGCAGCTTAGCATCGGGAGCTGGGGCCAACGTCCTGACTTTC
-	TRBV7-7	TRBJ2-3	14	-	CASSKQGGTDTQYF	TGTGCCAGCAGCAAACAGGGAGGAACAGATACGCAGTATTTT
-	TRBV4-2	TRBJ1-2	16	TRBD1	CASSQEMTGGNYGYTF	TGTGCCAGCAGCCAAGAAATGACAGGGGGAAACTATGGCTACACCTTC
-	TRBV9	TRBJ1-5	14	-	CASISYRCNQPQHF	TGTGCCAGCATCAGTTACAGGTGCAATCAGCCCCAGCATTTT
-	TRBV19	TRBJ2-1	12	-	CASNDWGNEQFF	TGTGCCAGTAATGACTGGGGCAATGAGCAGTTCTTC
-	TRBV27	TRBJ2-5	16	TRBD2	CASSLRISGGVETQYF	TGTGCCAGCAGTTTGAGGATTAGCGGGGGGGTCGAGACCCAGTACTTC
-	TRBV9	TRBJ2-3	19	TRBD2	CASKGTPSTSGGALDTQYF	TGTGCCAGCAAAGGAACTCCCTCCACTAGCGGGGGGGCCCTAGATACGCAGTATTTT
-	TRBV5-4	TRBJ2-1	15	TRBD2	CASSLQRGSYNEQFF	TGTGCCAGCAGCTTGCAGCGGGGTTCCTACAATGAGCAGTTCTTC
once	TRBV11-3	TRBJ1-3	13	-	CASGQGSGNTIYF	TGTGCCAGCGGTCAGGGATCTGGAAACACCATATATTTT
once	TRBV6-5	TRBJ2-1	15	-	CASSYGHSSYNEQFF	TGTGCCAGCAGTTACGGACATTCTTCCTACAATGAGCAGTTCTTC
-	TRBV5-6	TRBJ2-7	15	TRBD2	CASSLRLAGPYEQYF	TGTGCCAGCAGCTTGAGACTAGCGGGCCCCTACGAGCAGTACTTC
-	TRBV6-5	TRBJ1-2	14	-	CASSYDGSNYGYTF	TGTGCCAGCAGTTATGACGGTTCTAACTATGGCTACACCTTC
once	TRBV5-1	TRBJ1-1	13	-	CASSLAGNTEAFF	TGCGCCAGCAGCTTGGCAGGGAACACTGAAGCTTTCTTT
-	TRBV6-5	TRBJ2-7	14	TRBD1	CASSYGQGGYEQYF	TGTGCCAGCAGTTATGGACAGGGCGGTTACGAGCAGTACTTC
-	TRBV6-4	TRBJ2-1	17	TRBD2	CASSDSASGPSYNEQFF	TGTGCCAGCAGTGACTCGGCTAGCGGGCCCTCCTACAATGAGCAGTTCTTC
-	TRBV7-2	TRBJ2-2	13	-	CASITGFTGELFF	TGTGCCAGTATTACAGGGTTCACCGGGGAGCTGTTTTTT
-	TRBV4-3	TRBJ1-1	15	TRBD1	CASSQAGTGGTEAFF	TGCGCCAGCAGCCAAGCCGGGACAGGGGGCACTGAAGCTTTCTTT
-	TRBV11-3	TRBJ1-5	19	TRBD1	CASSLGDRGRDVCNQPQHF	TGTGCCAGCAGCTTAGGGGACAGGGGGCGCGACGTCTGCAATCAGCCCCAGCATTTT
-	TRBV28	TRBJ2-7	13	-	CASSSGTSFAQYF	TGTGCCAGCAGTTCCGGGACTTCCTTTGCGCAGTACTTC
-	TRBV4-1	TRBJ2-7	15	TRBD2	CASSSPREGHNEQYF	TGCGCCAGCAGCTCTCCCCGGGAGGGCCACAACGAGCAGTACTTC
-	TRBV19	TRBJ2-3	16	-	CASSIAGSGVTDTQYF	TGTGCCAGTAGTATAGCAGGGAGCGGTGTCACAGATACGCAGTATTTT
-	TRBV27	TRBJ2-7	14	TRBD2	CASSLGGGAYEQYF	TGTGCCAGCAGTCTGGGGGGGGGAGCCTACGAGCAGTACTTC
-	TRBV7-8	TRBJ1-5	16	-	CASSVRVGDSNQPQHF	TGTGCCAGCAGCGTCAGGGTGGGGGATAGCAATCAGCCCCAGCATTTT
-	TRBV11-2	TRBJ2-3	16	TRBD2	CASSLVPGLAGDTQYF	TGTGCCAGCAGCTTAGTCCCGGGACTAGCGGGGGATACGCAGTATTTT
few	TRBV7-6	TRBJ2-3	15	TRBD1	CASSSIDRDADTQYF	TGTGCCAGCAGCTCCATCGACAGGGACGCAGATACGCAGTATTTT
-	TRBV2	TRBJ2-2	18	TRBD2	CASTNPGLAGVDTGELFF	TGTGCCAGCACCAACCCGGGACTAGCGGGAGTGGACACCGGGGAGCTGTTTTTT
-	TRBV11-2	TRBJ2-2	14	-	CASSSGPYTGELFF	TGTGCCAGCAGCTCCGGCCCATACACCGGGGAGCTGTTTTTT
few	TRBV2	TRBJ1-2	15	-	CASSEWVATADGYTF	TGTGCCAGCAGTGAGTGGGTTGCCACAGCGGACGGCTACACCTTC
-	TRBV11-3	TRBJ1-1	12	-	CASSHRAPEAFF	TGTGCCAGCAGCCATCGGGCCCCTGAAGCTTTCTTT
-	TRBV19	TRBJ2-7	15	TRBD2	CASSIDIAGTYEQYF	TGTGCCAGTAGTATAGATATAGCGGGGACCTACGAGCAGTACTTC
once	TRBV29-1	TRBJ2-1	11	TRBD1	CSVPAGTGQFF	TGCAGCGTTCCAGCCGGGACAGGACAGTTCTTC
-	TRBV7-8	TRBJ1-6	16	-	CASSLASGTYNSPLHF	TGTGCCAGCAGCTTAGCGTCCGGGACTTATAATTCACCCCTCCACTTT
-	TRBV4-1	TRBJ2-7	16	TRBD1	CASSQDLRQGNPEQYF	TGCGCCAGCAGCCAAGATTTGAGACAGGGAAATCCCGAGCAGTACTTC
once	TRBV7-6	TRBJ2-5	17	TRBD2	CASSILSGTSGRETQYF	TGTGCCAGCAGCATTCTGTCCGGGACTAGCGGGAGGGAGACCCAGTACTTC
-	TRBV30	TRBJ2-7	15	-	CAWSVHSQGGYEQYF	TGTGCCTGGAGTGTACATTCACAGGGTGGCTACGAGCAGTACTTC
-	TRBV13	TRBJ1-2	15	TRBD1	CASSLGVTTGDGYTF	TGTGCCAGCAGCTTAGGGGTGACGACAGGGGATGGCTACACCTTC
-	TRBV7-6	TRBJ2-7	13	-	CASSLASSYEQYF	TGTGCCAGCAGCTTAGCCTCCTCCTACGAGCAGTACTTC
-	TRBV6-5	TRBJ1-1	12	-	CASSYGRTEAFF	TGTGCCAGCAGTTACGGAAGGACAGAAGCTTTCTTT
-	TRBV10-1	TRBJ1-1	15	TRBD1	CASSDYRGRNTEAFF	TGCGCCAGCAGTGATTACAGGGGTCGGAACACTGAAGCTTTCTTT
-	TRBV6-5	TRBJ2-1	13	-	CASSFGSYNEQFF	TGTGCCAGCAGTTTCGGTTCCTACAATGAGCAGTTCTTC